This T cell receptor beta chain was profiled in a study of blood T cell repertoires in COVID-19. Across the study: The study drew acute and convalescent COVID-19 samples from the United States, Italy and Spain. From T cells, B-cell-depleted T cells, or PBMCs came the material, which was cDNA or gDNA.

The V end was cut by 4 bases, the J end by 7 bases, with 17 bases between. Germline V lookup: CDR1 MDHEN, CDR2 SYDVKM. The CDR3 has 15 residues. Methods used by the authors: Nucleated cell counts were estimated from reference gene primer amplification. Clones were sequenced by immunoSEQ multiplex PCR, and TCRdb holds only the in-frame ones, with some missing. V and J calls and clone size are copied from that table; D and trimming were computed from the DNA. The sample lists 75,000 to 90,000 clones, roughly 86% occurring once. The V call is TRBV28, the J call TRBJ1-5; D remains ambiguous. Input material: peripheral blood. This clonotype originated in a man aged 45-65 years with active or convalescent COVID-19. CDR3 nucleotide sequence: TGTGCCAGCAGTTCCTCTTCCGGGAATAGGCAGCCCCAGCATTTT. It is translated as CASSSSSGNRQPQHF. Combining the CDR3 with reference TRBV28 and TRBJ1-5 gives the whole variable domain DVKVTQSSRYLVKRTGEKVFLECVQDMDHENMFWYRQDPGLGLRLIYFSYDVKMKEKGDIPEGYSVSREKKERFSLILESASTNQTSMYLCASSSSSGNRQPQHFGDGTRLSIL.